This TCR beta chain was identified in a study of T cell responses to AZD1222 COVID-19 vaccine. TCRdb's copy holds only in-frame clones and misses some; the assay was immunoSEQ multiplex PCR. There are under 120,000 clones in the sample; around 96% occur only once, and less than 2.5% lies in the top ten. About this clone itself: Its antigen remains unidentified.

CDR1 and CDR2 from the germline V gene are KGHSH and LQKENI. The CDR3 sequence is 14 residues long. The germline V and J ends were trimmed by 2 bases and 5 bases, with 7 bases remaining between them. Findings and limits, study-wide: Across the whole spike, CD4 TCRs peaked at regions 160-218 and 743-854. At study baseline, merely over 5 AZD1222 recipients were seropositive. Donors were chiefly white British, with a greater number of females, and clonal diversity was perhaps underestimated.

The chain combines TRBV18 with TRBJ1-6, with D perhaps TRBD1 (5 bases). The source material was peripheral blood, sampled on day 0 of AZD1222 vaccination. The sequence was collected from an adult in good health. CDR3 loop: CASSPDSNNSPLHF. Written as DNA, the CDR3 is TGTGCCAGCTCACCAGACAGTAATAATTCACCCCTCCACTTT.